These 28 T cell receptor beta chains came from one sample sequenced in a study of blood T cell repertoires in COVID-19. Repertoires were generated with immunoSEQ multiplex PCR, while TCRdb's copy carries only in-frame clones and drops some. The sample consists of about 47,000 clones, roughly 84% of them appearing once. The sequenced sample was peripheral blood. The source of these receptors is a man aged 45-60 years with acute or convalescent COVID-19.

J is TRBJ2-1 and V is TRBV30; 13 bases are a match to TRBD2. The CDR3 loop spans 18 amino acids. The germline V gene has CDR1 GTSNPN and CDR2 SVGIG (reference sequence). Trimming took 0 bases from V and 3 from J; bases not matched to a gene: 8. This CDR3 reads CAWSVSRLAGGIYNEQFF. Here the CDR3 DNA reads TGTGCCTGGAGTGTATCTCGACTAGCGGGGGGAATCTACAATGAGCAGTTCTTC. The full variable domain, with the rest looked up from reference TRBV30 and TRBJ2-1, is SQTIHQWPATLVQPVGSPLSLECTVEGTSNPNLYWYRQAAGRGLQLLFYSVGIGQISSEVPQNLSASRPQDRQFILSSKKLLLSDSGFYLCAWSVSRLAGGIYNEQFFGPGTRLTVL.

In DNA form, the CDR3 reads TGCAGCGTTGCACAGACTAACTATGGCTACACCTTC. Its protein product is CSVAQTNYGYTF. The chain employs TRBV29-1 and TRBJ1-2; D call uncertain. From germline, CDR1 is SQVTM and CDR2 ANQGSEA. The CDR3 is 12 residues long. V was shortened by 4 bases and J by 0 bases, with 6 bases between the two germline ends. Combining the CDR3 with reference TRBV29-1 and TRBJ1-2 gives the whole variable domain SAVISQKPSRDICQRGTSLTIQCQVDSQVTMMFWYRQQPGQSLTLIATANQGSEATYESGFVIDKFPISRPNLTFSTLTVSNMSPEDSSIYLCSVAQTNYGYTFGSGTRLTVV.

V is TRBV28 and J is TRBJ1-6; unclear D gene. Trimming took 5 bases from V and 0 from J, leaving 14 bases between them. The CDR3 loop spans 17 amino acids. Germline V gene sequence: CDR1 MDHEN, CDR2 SYDVKM. CDR3 region: CASSPPTPSSYNSPLHF. The CDR3 nucleotides are TGTGCCAGCAGTCCTCCGACACCCAGCTCCTATAATTCACCCCTCCACTTT. Full variable domain (rest looked up from reference TRBV28 and TRBJ1-6): DVKVTQSSRYLVKRTGEKVFLECVQDMDHENMFWYRQDPGLGLRLIYFSYDVKMKEKGDIPEGYSVSREKKERFSLILESASTNQTSMYLCASSPPTPSSYNSPLHFGNGTRLTVT.

This sequence joins TRBV7-6 and TRBJ2-1, with D maybe TRBD1 (5 bases). The CDR3 spans 15 residues. V lost 1 base, J lost 4 bases, and 11 bases lay in between. Germline CDR1 and CDR2: SGHVS and FNYEAQ. The chain's CDR3 is CASSLGLGEYNEQFF. The CDR3 coding sequence is TGTGCCAGCAGCTTAGGATTAGGGGAATACAATGAGCAGTTCTTC.

This chain uses TRBV5-6 with TRBJ1-2; D possibly corresponds to TRBD1 (6 bases). Germline V gene lookup returns CDR1 SGHDT and CDR2 YYEEEE. V was clipped by 2 bases and J by 6 bases, with 11 bases between them. This CDR3 has 13 amino acids. CDR3 amino acids: CASSLPTGDGYTF. In DNA form, the CDR3 reads TGTGCCAGCAGCTTACCGACAGGCGATGGCTACACCTTC.

This clone was picked up one time. The rearrangement joins TRBV9 to TRBJ1-1, with a possible D match to TRBD1 (5 bases). In germline, CDR1 is SGDLS, CDR2 YYNGEE. Trimming pared 4 bases from V and 6 bases from J, leaving 10 bases between. The CDR3 totals 12 residues. The DNA for the CDR3 is TGTGCCAGCAGCCCGGGGGACTCTGAAGCTTTCTTT. It is translated as CASSPGDSEAFF.

This clone has just one count. The V gene is TRBV4-1, the J gene TRBJ2-2; the D gene is possibly TRBD1 (5 bases). This CDR3 spans 17 amino acids. V was shortened by 2 bases and J by 1 base, with 14 bases between the two germline ends. Germline CDR1 is MGHRA and CDR2 is YSYEKL. CDR3 sequence reads: CASSQNPTALNTGELFF. The CDR3 coding sequence is TGCGCCAGCAGCCAAAACCCGACAGCACTGAACACCGGGGAGCTGTTTTTT.

This clone turned up a few times. The genes are TRBV5-1 and TRBJ1-5; TRBD1 agrees at 11 bases. The trim removed 0 bases at V and 6 bases at J, leaving 5 bases unmatched. The CDR3 length is 16 residues. Germline CDR1 SGHRS, CDR2 YFSETQ. This CDR3 reads CASSLAPGQGGQPQHF. The CDR3 bases are TGCGCCAGCAGCTTGGCGCCGGGACAGGGGGGTCAGCCCCAGCATTTT. Variable domain in full (rest from reference TRBV5-1 and TRBJ1-5): KAGVTQTPRYLIKTRGQQVTLSCSPISGHRSVSWYQQTPGQGLQFLFEYFSETQRNKGNFPGRFSGRQFSNSRSEMNVSTLELGDSALYLCASSLAPGQGGQPQHFGDGTRLSIL.

The chain uses TRBV18 and TRBJ2-7; TRBD1 aligns across 10 bases. The CDR3 totals 16 residues. The germline V gene has CDR1 KGHSH and CDR2 LQKENI. Trimming cost V 0 bases and J 3 bases; bases outside gene matches: 5. The CDR3 loop reads CASSPPTGQGFYEQYF. CDR3 nucleotides: TGTGCCAGCTCACCACCGACGGGACAGGGGTTCTACGAGCAGTACTTC.

The rearrangement links TRBV28 to TRBJ1-4; possible D gene TRBD1, 5 bases. V gave up 6 bases and J gave up 4 bases, with 21 bases separating them. The CDR3 is 17 residues long. CDR1 is MDHEN, CDR2 SYDVKM, per germline. CDR3 nucleotides: TGTGCCAGCAGCAGACCCACCAGACAGTCCCATAATGAAAAACTGTTTTTT. The encoded protein is CASSRPTRQSHNEKLFF.

This chain links TRBV10-3 with TRBJ2-3, with 11 bases aligning to TRBD2. This CDR3 is 16 amino acids long. The germline V gene encodes CDR1 ENHRY and CDR2 SYGVKD. Trimming at V came to 4 bases and at J to 3 bases, leaving 6 bases not matched to a gene. The CDR3 nucleotides read TGTGCCATCAGTGCACTAGCGGGAGAAGGGACAGATACGCAGTATTTT. The encoded protein is CAISALAGEGTDTQYF.

The chain uses TRBV27 and TRBJ1-2; D remains ambiguous. CDR3 size: 14 residues. CDR1 MNHEY and CDR2 SMNVEV come from the germline V gene (reference sequence). V was cut by 2 bases and J by 8 bases, with 15 bases left in between. The chain's CDR3 is CASSLAGLTGGYTF. The DNA for the CDR3 is TGTGCCAGCAGTTTAGCGGGCCTTACGGGCGGCTACACCTTC.

A few counts support this clone. The chain links TRBV5-1 to TRBJ2-3, with TRBD2 identical over 10 bases. CDR3 length: 15 residues. Germline assignment: CDR1 SGHRS and CDR2 YFSETQ. Trimming removed 0 bases from V and 4 bases from J; junction bases left unmatched: 2. The CDR3 DNA follows: TGCGCCAGCAGCTTGGGACTAGCGGGCTCAGATACGCAGTATTTT. Protein: CASSLGLAGSDTQYF. The full variable domain, in which reference TRBV5-1 and TRBJ2-3 provide the parts outside the CDR3, is KAGVTQTPRYLIKTRGQQVTLSCSPISGHRSVSWYQQTPGQGLQFLFEYFSETQRNKGNFPGRFSGRQFSNSRSEMNVSTLELGDSALYLCASSLGLAGSDTQYFGPGTRLTVL.

This chain connects TRBV4-1 to TRBJ2-2; TRBD1 matches at 7 bases. V was clipped by 0 bases and J by 5 bases; unmatched bases: 0. CDR1 and CDR2 from the germline V gene are MGHRA and YSYEKL. CDR3 length: 14 amino acids. The CDR3 is CASSQEQGTGELFF. In DNA, the CDR3 is TGCGCCAGCAGCCAAGAACAGGGGACCGGGGAGCTGTTTTTT.

The chain joins TRBV2 to TRBJ1-4; 9 bases align to TRBD1. V was pared by 4 bases and J by 8 bases, with 5 bases of the junction left unmatched. The CDR3 contains 14 residues. The germline V gene encodes CDR1 SNHLY and CDR2 FYNNEI. CDR3 nucleotides: TGTGCCAGCAGTGGAGGACAGGGGTGGGAAAAACTGTTTTTT. This encodes CASSGGQGWEKLFF.

This clone was seen just once. The genes are TRBV9 and TRBJ2-7; 8 bases line up with TRBD2. V gave up 3 bases and J gave up 4 bases; unmatched junction bases: 9. This CDR3 region has 15 residues. From germline, CDR1 is SGDLS and CDR2 YYNGEE. CDR3 amino acids: CASSALAGPGYEQYF. The DNA for the CDR3 is TGTGCCAGCAGCGCGTTAGCGGGACCTGGGTACGAGCAGTACTTC.

The chain carries TRBV25-1 and TRBJ2-1; D is possibly TRBD2 (7 bases). The germline V and J ends were trimmed by 1 base and 5 bases, with 12 bases remaining between them. The CDR3 loop spans 15 amino acids. Germline loops: CDR1 MGHDK, CDR2 SYGVNS. The CDR3 bases are TGTGCCAGCAGTGAATTAGGGGGGGATCACAATGAGCAGTTCTTC. This codes for CASSELGGDHNEQFF. The variable domain in full, with the rest retrieved from reference TRBV25-1 and TRBJ2-1, is EADIYQTPRYLVIGTGKKITLECSQTMGHDKMYWYQQDPGMELHLIHYSYGVNSTEKGDLSSESTVSRIRTEHFPLTLESARPSHTSQYLCASSELGGDHNEQFFGPGTRLTVL.

The chain combines TRBV5-4 with TRBJ2-3; no reliable D call. The CDR3 covers 14 residues. Per the germline V gene, CDR1 is SGHNT and CDR2 is YYREEE (reference sequence). V gave up 4 bases and J gave up 0 bases, with 9 bases separating them. CDR3 in amino acids: CASSPQQSTDTQYF. The CDR3 bases are TGTGCCAGCAGCCCCCAACAGAGCACAGATACGCAGTATTTT.

J is TRBJ2-7 and V is TRBV15; TRBD2 is a possible D gene (6 bases). This CDR3 comprises 12 residues. Germline V lookup: CDR1 LNHNV, CDR2 YYDKDF (reference sequence). Trimming took off 3 bases at V and 7 bases at J, with 10 bases between the two ends. CDR3 sequence reads: CATSSPGGEQYF. In DNA form, the CDR3 reads TGTGCCACCAGCAGTCCTGGGGGGGAGCAGTACTTC. Full variable domain (missing parts from reference TRBV15 and TRBJ2-7): DAMVIQNPRYQVTQFGKPVTLSCSQTLNHNVMYWYQQKSSQAPKLLFHYYDKDFNNEADTPDNFQSRRPNTSFCFLDIRSPGLGDTAMYLCATSSPGGEQYFGPGTRLTVT.

The chain joins TRBV6-5 to TRBJ1-4; D is undetermined. The CDR3 totals 15 residues. The ends were cut back, 6 bases at V and 0 bases at J, with 11 bases in the middle. CDR1 and CDR2 from the germline V gene are MNHEY and SVGAGI. The CDR3 spells CASRSQLATNEKLFF. For the CDR3, the DNA is TGTGCCAGCAGGTCGCAACTTGCAACTAATGAAAAACTGTTTTTT.

The chain employs TRBV29-1 and TRBJ1-2; 7 positions agree with TRBD1. With 5 bases clipped from V and 4 bases from J, the junction kept 7 bases outside the gene matches. The germline CDR1 and CDR2 sequences are SQVTM and ANQGSEA. The CDR3 runs to 13 residues. The CDR3 DNA follows: TGCAGCGTTTTAATGACAGGGACCTATGGCTACACCTTC. Encoded protein: CSVLMTGTYGYTF.

This clone was counted once. The chain uses TRBV6-4 and TRBJ1-6; possible D gene TRBD1, 6 bases. From germline, CDR1 is MRHNA and CDR2 SNTAGT. This CDR3 spans 15 amino acids. The V gene lost 2 bases and the J gene lost 10 bases, with 15 bases spanning the gap. The CDR3: CASSDGGHLGSPLHF. CDR3 coding DNA: TGTGCCAGCAGTGACGGGGGACACTTGGGCTCACCCCTCCACTTT.

The chain is built from TRBV4-1 and TRBJ2-1; 7 bases align to TRBD2. V lost 0 bases, J lost 9 bases, and 8 bases stayed unmatched. This CDR3 has 15 amino acids. Germline CDR1 MGHRA, CDR2 YSYEKL. CDR3 region: CASSQELARQSEQFF. CDR3 DNA sequence: TGCGCCAGCAGCCAAGAACTAGCGCGACAGAGTGAGCAGTTCTTC.

The V call is TRBV2, the J call TRBJ2-3; TRBD2 agrees at 9 bases. The J segment lost 2 bases and the V segment lost 11 bases, leaving 8 bases of the junction unmatched. The CDR3 runs to 14 residues. CDR1 and CDR2 from the germline V gene are SNHLY and FYNNEI. The CDR3 reads CAGRLAENTDTQYF. The CDR3 DNA reads as TGTGCCGGTCGACTAGCGGAAAACACAGATACGCAGTATTTT.

The rearrangement uses TRBV30 and TRBJ1-4; maybe TRBD1 (5 bases). Germline lookup yields CDR1 GTSNPN and CDR2 SVGIG (reference sequence). The CDR3 contains 13 residues. The V and J ends lost 1 base and 7 bases respectively, with 10 bases between them. This CDR3 reads CAWSGRAGEKLFF. The CDR3 bases are TGTGCCTGGAGTGGCAGGGCAGGTGAAAAACTGTTTTTT.

The V and J genes are TRBV24-1 and TRBJ2-2; TRBD1 matches 8 bases. This CDR3 is 16 amino acids long. J was trimmed by 4 bases and V by 4 bases; bases with no gene match: 7. Germline V gene sequence: CDR1 KGHDR, CDR2 SFDVKD. CDR3 nucleotide sequence: TGTGCCACCAGTGACGCGGGACAGGCCCGCACCGGGGAGCTGTTTTTT. Encoded protein: CATSDAGQARTGELFF.

The V call is TRBV4-2, the J call TRBJ2-7, with TRBD1 as a possible D gene (5 bases). This CDR3 contains 14 residues. V lost 0 bases and J 4 bases, leaving 10 bases between the germline ends. Germline assignment: CDR1 LGHNA and CDR2 YNFKEQ. The CDR3 bases are TGTGCCAGCAGCCAAGAAGGCAGGGTATACGAGCAGTACTTC. It specifies CASSQEGRVYEQYF.

V usage is TRBV30 and J usage is TRBJ1-4; the match to TRBD1 covers 8 bases. This CDR3 spans 14 amino acids. Germline assignment: CDR1 GTSNPN and CDR2 SVGIG (reference sequence). The trim removed 2 bases at V and 7 bases at J, leaving 6 bases unmatched. Here the CDR3 reads CAWSRGTGGEKLFF. Written as DNA, the CDR3 is TGTGCCTGGAGTAGGGGGACAGGAGGTGAAAAACTGTTTTTT. Complete variable domain (other parts from reference TRBV30 and TRBJ1-4): SQTIHQWPATLVQPVGSPLSLECTVEGTSNPNLYWYRQAAGRGLQLLFYSVGIGQISSEVPQNLSASRPQDRQFILSSKKLLLSDSGFYLCAWSRGTGGEKLFFGSGTQLSVL.